Listed here are 19 T cell receptor beta chains from one sample, sequenced in a study of blood T cell repertoires in COVID-19. Clones were read by immunoSEQ multiplex PCR, and TCRdb kept only the in-frame ones, dropping some. The repertoire holds fewer than 350,000 clones, with around 87% as singletons. The sequenced sample was peripheral blood. All receptors come from a woman aged 30 to 39 who had recovered from COVID-19.

This chain connects TRBV3-1 (or the pseudogene TRBV3-2) to TRBJ2-3; 8 nucleotides align to TRBD2. Unmatched junction bases numbered 3, after V lost 0 bases and J lost 1 base. The CDR3 is 16 residues long. CDR1 and CDR2 (germline): LGHDT, YNNKEL (reference sequence). For the CDR3, the DNA is TGTGCCAGCAGCCAAGATTCAGCGGGAGGCACAGATACGCAGTATTTT. Its protein is CASSQDSAGGTDTQYF.

The CDR3 reads CASAPRTGGREDTQYF. In DNA, the CDR3 is TGTGCTAGTGCCCCGCGGACGGGGGGGCGAGAAGATACGCAGTATTTT. The chain combines TRBV12-5 with TRBJ2-3; 8 nucleotides agree with TRBD2. The length of the CDR3 is 16 residues. Trimming cost V 7 bases and J 5 bases; bases outside gene matches: 14. CDR1 is LGHNT, CDR2 FRNRAP, per germline.

The V gene is TRBV7-9, the J gene TRBJ1-2; D is unclear. Trimming took off 2 bases at V and 6 bases at J, with 13 bases between the two ends. The germline gives CDR1 SEHNR, CDR2 FQNEAQ (reference sequence). The CDR3 is made up of 14 amino acids. CDR3 protein: CASSLHQIRDGYTF. CDR3 nucleotide sequence: TGTGCCAGCAGCTTACACCAGATACGGGATGGCTACACCTTC. The whole variable domain, remainder taken from reference TRBV7-9 and TRBJ1-2, is DTGVSQNPRHKITKRGQNVTFRCDPISEHNRLYWYRQTLGQGPEFLTYFQNEAQLEKSRLLSDRFSAERPKGSFSTLEIQRTEQGDSAMYLCASSLHQIRDGYTFGSGTRLTVV.

Only one count was recorded for this clone. This chain links TRBV7-9 with TRBJ2-5; D might be TRBD2 (6 bases). Germline lookup yields CDR1 SEHNR and CDR2 FQNEAQ (reference sequence). This CDR3 comprises 16 residues. The V end lost 5 bases, the J end lost 1 base, and 17 bases lay between the germline ends. CDR3 nucleotides: TGTGCCAGCAGCACGCGGGACCCCGGACTCCAAGAGACCCAGTACTTC. Amino acids: CASSTRDPGLQETQYF.

The rearrangement links TRBV5-1 to TRBJ2-3; a possible D gene is TRBD1 (5 bases). V shed 0 bases and J shed 5 bases, with 13 bases lying between them. CDR3 size: 15 residues. Germline V gene data show CDR1 as SGHRS and CDR2 as YFSETQ. The CDR3 sequence is CASSLAVGRGDTQYF. CDR3 bases: TGCGCCAGCAGCTTGGCGGTGGGGCGAGGAGATACGCAGTATTTT.

The chain couples TRBV27 to TRBJ1-4, with TRBD1 identical over 8 bases. The germline V gene has CDR1 MNHEY and CDR2 SMNVEV (reference sequence). Germline trimming cut 0 bases from V and 4 bases from J; bases unmatched to any gene: 4. This CDR3 has 16 amino acids. The CDR3 bases are TGTGCCAGCAGTTTATCCAGGGGGCGTGATAATGAAAAACTGTTTTTT. This sequence encodes CASSLSRGRDNEKLFF.

V usage is TRBV12-5 and J usage is TRBJ2-3, with D unresolved. The CDR3 loop spans 14 amino acids. The germline V and J ends were trimmed by 1 base and 4 bases, with 9 bases remaining between them. Germline CDR1 is LGHNT and CDR2 is FRNRAP. The chain's CDR3 is CASGLAVQPDTQYF. The CDR3 DNA sequence: TGTGCTAGTGGTTTGGCCGTACAGCCAGATACGCAGTATTTT.

This clone has ten or more counts. The chain links TRBV10-3 to TRBJ1-5; perhaps TRBD1 as D (6 bases). The CDR3 spans 14 residues. Looked up from germline, CDR1 is ENHRY and CDR2 is SYGVKD. Trimming took off 2 bases at V and 3 bases at J, with 8 bases between the two ends. The CDR3 loop reads CAISEGQPNQPQHF. The CDR3, as DNA: TGTGCCATCAGTGAGGGACAGCCCAATCAGCCCCAGCATTTT.

This chain links TRBV5-1 with TRBJ2-2, with 7 bases aligning to TRBD1. The germline V gene has CDR1 SGHRS and CDR2 YFSETQ. The V and J ends lost 4 bases and 1 base, in that order; junction bases with no gene match: 4. The CDR3 is 15 residues long. The CDR3 coding sequence is TGCGCCAGCAGCCTAGGACAGGTGAACACCGGGGAGCTGTTTTTT. Protein sequence: CASSLGQVNTGELFF. Based on the CDR3 plus reference TRBV5-1 and TRBJ2-2, the full variable domain is KAGVTQTPRYLIKTRGQQVTLSCSPISGHRSVSWYQQTPGQGLQFLFEYFSETQRNKGNFPGRFSGRQFSNSRSEMNVSTLELGDSALYLCASSLGQVNTGELFFGEGSRLTVL.

The chain has TRBV29-1 and TRBJ2-7, with 9 bases identical to TRBD1. V lost 6 bases to trimming and J lost 4 bases; unmatched junction nucleotides: 4. This CDR3 region has 12 residues. CDR1 and CDR2 (germline): SQVTM, ANQGSEA. CDR3 in amino acids: CSVTGQGYEQYF. Written as DNA, the CDR3 is TGCAGCGTAACCGGACAGGGGTACGAGCAGTACTTC.

This chain links TRBV6-5 with TRBJ2-7; the D gene is possibly TRBD2 (6 bases). The V gene lost 2 bases and the J gene lost 2 bases, with 13 bases spanning the gap. The germline CDR1 and CDR2 sequences are MNHEY and SVGAGI. This CDR3 spans 15 amino acids. The CDR3 spells CASSYVIAEPYEQYF. In nucleotides, the CDR3 is TGTGCCAGCAGTTACGTGATAGCGGAACCCTACGAGCAGTACTTC.

V gene TRBV7-2 combines with J gene TRBJ2-2, with 7 bases fitting TRBD2. Per germline, CDR1 SGHTA and CDR2 FQGNSA. CDR3 length equals 14 residues. Losses at the gene ends were 6 bases for V and 5 bases for J; bases not matched to a gene: 6. CDR3 bases: TGTGCCAGCAGTGGGACTAAAGGGACCGGGGAGCTGTTTTTT. Translated: CASSGTKGTGELFF.

J is TRBJ1-2 and V is TRBV6-2 or TRBV6-3, with 7 bases lining up with TRBD1. V shed 6 bases and J 2 bases; nucleotides not matched to a gene: 3. Germline V gene data show CDR1 as MNHEY and CDR2 as SVGEGT. This CDR3 is built from 13 residues. The DNA for the CDR3 is TGTGCCAGCAGCCCGGGACAGAACTATGGCTACACCTTC. Its translation: CASSPGQNYGYTF.

The chain employs TRBV25-1 and TRBJ2-5; TRBD2 might be the D (6 bases). Trimming shortened V by 3 bases and J by 5 bases, and 16 bases separated the two germline ends. The CDR3 consists of 15 residues. Germline V gives CDR1 MGHDK, CDR2 SYGVNS. The CDR3 region is CASSEPGVQTETQYF. In nucleotides, the CDR3 is TGTGCCAGCAGTGAGCCGGGGGTACAGACGGAGACCCAGTACTTC.

The chain couples TRBV5-1 to TRBJ1-1; TRBD1 aligns across 7 bases. The CDR3 sequence is 15 residues long. Trimming removed 0 bases from V and 4 bases from J; junction bases left unmatched: 6. The germline gives CDR1 SGHRS, CDR2 YFSETQ. The CDR3 spells CASSLDGQVGTEAFF. DNA for the CDR3: TGCGCCAGCAGCTTGGACGGACAGGTTGGCACTGAAGCTTTCTTT.

The V call is TRBV5-4, the J call TRBJ1-1; 9 nucleotides match TRBD1. The CDR3 loop spans 14 amino acids. Looked up from germline, CDR1 is SGHNT and CDR2 is YYREEE (reference sequence). Trimming removed 4 bases from V and 4 bases from J; junction bases left unmatched: 5. The CDR3 reads CASSTQTGGTEAFF. As DNA, the CDR3 is TGTGCCAGCAGCACCCAGACAGGGGGCACTGAAGCTTTCTTT.

Judged by abundance, this clone is medium-sized. This chain joins TRBV6-4 and TRBJ1-1, with TRBD1 identical over 9 bases. V gave up 0 bases and J gave up 2 bases; unmatched junction bases: 1. Germline V gene lookup returns CDR1 MRHNA and CDR2 SNTAGT. CDR3 length equals 15 residues. CDR3 DNA: TGTGCCAGCAGTGACTCCACAGGGGGCAACACTGAAGCTTTCTTT. Residues: CASSDSTGGNTEAFF.

The rearrangement uses TRBV5-1 and TRBJ2-3; D uncertain. Germline V CDR1 and CDR2: SGHRS, YFSETQ. The CDR3 contains 15 residues. V lost 5 bases, J lost 4 bases, and 17 bases lay in between. CDR3: CASSLGVPVADTQYF. The CDR3 nucleotides read TGCGCCAGCAGTTTAGGAGTCCCCGTGGCAGATACGCAGTATTTT. The full variable domain, with the rest looked up from reference TRBV5-1 and TRBJ2-3, is KAGVTQTPRYLIKTRGQQVTLSCSPISGHRSVSWYQQTPGQGLQFLFEYFSETQRNKGNFPGRFSGRQFSNSRSEMNVSTLELGDSALYLCASSLGVPVADTQYFGPGTRLTVL.

The chain is built from TRBV28 and TRBJ1-2; D might be TRBD1 (6 bases). The germline CDR1 and CDR2 sequences are MDHEN and SYDVKM. This CDR3 contains 14 residues. Trimming removed 8 bases at V and 5 bases at J, with 18 bases between. The CDR3, as DNA: TGTGCCAGCGCTTCACCCGGACAGATGTATGGCTACACCTTC. It translates to CASASPGQMYGYTF.